This paragraph covers one T cell receptor beta chain sequence. Its antigen has not been determined. No base qualities exist here, and no much larger clone lies one base off it. This record belongs to a study of CD8 T cells in Susac syndrome (dated by TCRdb to between 2018 and 2021). Study-level background: The study used repertoire sequencing to test whether antigen drove CD8+ T cell activation and differentiation in Susac syndrome. The clonality of the CD8+ T cell repertoire was compared across 12 healthy donors, some 14 Susac syndrome patients and under 18 multiple sclerosis patients. The study at large found these results: The number of individuals in the TCR sequencing and HLA analysis was acknowledged as relatively small.

The CDR3 sequence holds 18 residues, the cysteine and phenylalanine included. Only the CDR3 portion is preserved as DNA: 54 bases, with reading frame beginning at the first base. Relative to germline, V is 1 base shorter and J is 0 bases shorter, with 13 bases between their ends. The germline V gene (reference sequence) specifies LNHNV as CDR1 and YYDKDF as CDR2. High-throughput TCR beta sequencing profiled peripheral blood CD8+ and CD4+ T cells from healthy donors, Susac syndrome patients and multiple sclerosis patients. The multiple sclerosis controls were treatment-naive patients whose relapsing-remitting disease, either stable or active, fulfilled the revised McDonald criteria. Bulk CD8+ and CD4+ T cells were purified magnetically by negative isolation, whereas CD8+ TEMRA cells were enriched by FACS. Blood was collected in EDTA tubes and processed within 24 hours, with PBMCs isolated through density gradient centrifugation. PBMCs intended for TCR sequencing were cryopreserved in liquid nitrogen and thawed later in a water bath at 37 degrees C. The sorted or isolated CD4+, CD8+ and CD8+ TEMRA cells reached a purity of at least 90%.

RNA was extracted using the RNeasy kit, and about 0.5 to 1 microgram was reverse transcribed with random hexamers. The immunoSEQ multiplex PCR assay, which covers 54 Vbeta and 13 Jbeta segments, was used to amplify TCR beta CDR3 regions. Bias from PCR amplification was corrected by using a synthetic template baseline for primer optimization and for computational correction. Regarding the original processing steps: Only productive sequences were kept, with reads annotated to V, D and J genes according to IMGT and analyzed in immunoSEQ Analyzer. Clonality was computed as one minus Shannon entropy normalized by log2 of the number of productive unique sequences. Public and private clones were assessed among the 100 most prevalent clones of each patient and control. Susac-specific clones were defined as absent from healthy and MS cohorts, 850 to 1,300 published viral clones and other ImmuneACCESS disease sequences. TCRdb took the public reads, trimmed them with fastp at Q25, ran MiXCR for clone calling and kept in-frame beta chains. Each entry is one CDR3 protein sequence, shown with its most common DNA and genes. TCRdb, rather than the study authors, made the V and J calls. Here the sample has around 130,000 distinct CDR3 sequences; over 75% occur a single time. The ten largest clones add up to more than 0.5% of the sample.

This receptor was obtained from a human donor with multiple sclerosis. The receptor chain draws on TRBV15 and TRBJ2-6; 6 matching bases give a weak D call of TRBD1. The sample consisted of CD8+ T cells from PBMCs. This receptor has the CDR3 CATSRGPDRTSGANVLTF. The DNA reads as follows: TGTGCCACCAGCAGAGGTCCTGACAGGACCTCTGGGGCCAACGTCCTGACTTTC.